This record covers a single T cell receptor (beta chain). Its antigen has not been determined. Base qualities are missing; no much larger clone stands one base away. The data were taken from a study of blood T cell repertoires in COVID-19 (dated by TCRdb to about 2020). Study-level background: Collaborator samples came from the United States, Italy and Spain and covered acute and convalescent phases of COVID-19. The material from the prospective study consisted of cDNA or gDNA derived from T cells, B-cell-depleted T cells, or PBMCs. The dataset comprised deeply sampled blood TCRbeta repertoires from subjects exposed to, actively infected with, or recovered from COVID-19. The repertoires were released in a freely available public database intended as a resource for research on the immune response to SARS-CoV-2. Samples were obtained from the ongoing ImmuneRACE study (first 160 participants) and from some 1,300 subjects provided by 6 global collaborators. A de-identified subject ID, COVID-19 status, age in years and sex were almost always included in the sample metadata. HLA class I and class II types, where available, came from metadata supplied by the sample provider rather than from assay-based typing.

Participants in the prospective study were enrolled through a virtual design, were aged about 18 to 90 years, and lived in approximately 25 United States geographic areas. Cohort assignment in the prospective study relied on participant-reported clinical history from a screening survey and a study questionnaire. For ImmuneRACE Cohort 3, a participant was defined as recovered based on two consecutive negative NP/OP PCR tests, clearance by a healthcare professional, or resolution of symptoms. Each participant in the prospective study had whole blood, serum and a nasopharyngeal or oropharyngeal swab collected by mobile phlebotomists. Participants in the prospective study had the option to provide additional blood draws and questionnaires over a 2-month period. Blood samples from the prospective study were shipped frozen or at room temperature prior to DNA extraction. The investigation overall reported the following: Clinical and demographic metadata were provided uncurated, with the amount varying by source and participant.

The CDR3 goes from the cysteine to the phenylalanine over 16 residues. This entry keeps only the CDR3 DNA: 48 bases, framed from base 1. V lost 3 bases and J lost 2 bases, and the count of bases not matched to a germline gene is 6. According to the germline V gene, CDR1 reads SNHLY and CDR2 reads FYNNEI. TCRbeta CDR3 regions were amplified from genomic DNA using the immunoSEQ Assay, a bias-controlled multiplex PCR. In the authors' own workflow: The number of nucleated cells in each sample was estimated from the amplification of reference gene primers within the assay. To quantify the absolute abundance of each unique TCRbeta CDR3 rearrangement, sequence reads were collapsed and filtered. For each sample, productive Simpson clonality was calculated as the square root of Simpson's diversity index over productive rearrangements. Sourced from immuneACCESS, this table was stored by TCRdb with only in-frame sequences that have V and J called. A share of the clones is absent; for the studies checked, an unresolved V gene accounts for under half, and the remainder has no known explanation. V, J and clone size reflect that table, while D and trimming were determined from the DNA. Within this sample are around 370,000 clones, with about 88% of them counted one time only. The ten largest clones add up to about 1.1% of the sample.

In this chain, TRBV2 is recombined with TRBJ1-5; TRBD1 lines up with 8 middle nucleotides. What was sequenced was PBMCs or T cells enriched from blood (not recorded which). The TCR sequence derives from a woman aged 18-29 years who had recovered from COVID-19. CDR3 region: CASSEFRGQGNQPQHF. The nucleotide sequence is TGTGCCAGCAGTGAGTTCAGGGGGCAGGGCAATCAGCCCCAGCATTTT.